This T cell receptor (beta chain) derives from a study of T-cell memory formation after mild COVID-19. A single record per CDR3 protein comes from TCRdb applying MiXCR to the 5' RACE reads. The sample has just over 200,000 distinct CDR3 sequences, around 9.5% seen once. Sequencing was done on a sample of PBMCs or a T cell subset sorted from them (not recorded which). This receptor was obtained from a man aged 18-30 years who had mild COVID-19 (a few samples of this study predate the infection). Cell type and time point are not known.

The CDR3 region has the DNA TGTGCCAGCAGTCGAGGGACAGGGTCAATCTCTGGAAACACCATATATTTT. As protein: CASSRGTGSISGNTIYF. The chain couples TRBV6-1 to TRBJ1-3; 9 nucleotides match TRBD1. This CDR3 is built from 17 residues. After removal of 5 bases from V and 0 bases from J, the junction contained 8 bases not matched to a gene. The germline CDR1 and CDR2 sequences are MNHNS and SASEGT.